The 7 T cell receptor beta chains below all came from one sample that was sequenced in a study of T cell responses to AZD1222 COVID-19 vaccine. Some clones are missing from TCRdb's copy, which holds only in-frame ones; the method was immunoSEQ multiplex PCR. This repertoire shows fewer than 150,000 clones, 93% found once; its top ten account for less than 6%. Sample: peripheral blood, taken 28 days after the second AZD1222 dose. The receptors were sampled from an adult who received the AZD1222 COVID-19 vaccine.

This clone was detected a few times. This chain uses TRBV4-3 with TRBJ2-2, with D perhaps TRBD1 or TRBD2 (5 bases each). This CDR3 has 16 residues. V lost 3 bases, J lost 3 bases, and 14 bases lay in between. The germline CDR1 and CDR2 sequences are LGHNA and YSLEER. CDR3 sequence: CASSQTWDPDTGELFF. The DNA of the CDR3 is TGCGCCAGCAGCCAGACCTGGGACCCTGACACCGGGGAGCTGTTTTTT.

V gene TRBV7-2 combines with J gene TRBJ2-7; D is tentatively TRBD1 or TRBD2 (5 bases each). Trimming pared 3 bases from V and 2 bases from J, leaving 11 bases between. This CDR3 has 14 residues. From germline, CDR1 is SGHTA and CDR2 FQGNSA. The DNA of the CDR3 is TGTGCCAGCAGCTTGGGGGTTGTAACCTACGAGCAGTACTTC. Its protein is CASSLGVVTYEQYF.

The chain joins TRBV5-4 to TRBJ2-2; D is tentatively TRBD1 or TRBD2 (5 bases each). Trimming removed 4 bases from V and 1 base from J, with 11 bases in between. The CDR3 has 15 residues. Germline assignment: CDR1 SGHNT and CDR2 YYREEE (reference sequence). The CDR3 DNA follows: TGTGCCAGCAGCGTTCGGGGACGGAACACCGGGGAGCTGTTTTTT. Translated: CASSVRGRNTGELFF.

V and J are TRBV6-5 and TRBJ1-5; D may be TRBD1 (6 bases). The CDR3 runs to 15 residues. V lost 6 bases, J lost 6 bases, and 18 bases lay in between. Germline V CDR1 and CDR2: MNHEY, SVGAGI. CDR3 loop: CASRSTGIEAQPQHF. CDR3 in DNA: TGTGCCAGCAGGTCTACAGGGATCGAGGCTCAGCCCCAGCATTTT.

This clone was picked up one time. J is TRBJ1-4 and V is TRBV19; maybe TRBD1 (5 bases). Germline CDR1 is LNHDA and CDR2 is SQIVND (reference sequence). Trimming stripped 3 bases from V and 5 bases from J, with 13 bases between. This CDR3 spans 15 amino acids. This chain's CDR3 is CASSMGGLENEKLFF. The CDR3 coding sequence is TGTGCCAGTAGTATGGGGGGACTGGAGAATGAAAAACTGTTTTTT.

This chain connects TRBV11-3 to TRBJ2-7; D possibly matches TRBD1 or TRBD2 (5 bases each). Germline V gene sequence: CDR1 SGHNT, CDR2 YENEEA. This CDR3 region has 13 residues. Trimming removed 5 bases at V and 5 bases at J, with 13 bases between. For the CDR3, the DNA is TGTGCCAGCAGCCTTAATCAGGGAGACGAGCAGTACTTC. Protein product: CASSLNQGDEQYF. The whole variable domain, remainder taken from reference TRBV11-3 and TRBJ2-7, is EAGVVQSPRYKIIEKKQPVAFWCNPISGHNTLYWYLQNLGQGPELLIRYENEEAVDDSQLPKDRFSAERLKGVDSTLKIQPAELGDSAVYLCASSLNQGDEQYFGPGTRLTVT.

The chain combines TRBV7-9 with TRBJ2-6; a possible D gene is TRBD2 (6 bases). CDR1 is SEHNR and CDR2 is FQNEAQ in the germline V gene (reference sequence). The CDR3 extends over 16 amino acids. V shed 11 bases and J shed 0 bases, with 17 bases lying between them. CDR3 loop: CAGVGGPSSGANVLTF. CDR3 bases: TGTGCCGGAGTGGGGGGTCCCTCCTCTGGGGCCAACGTCCTGACTTTC.